The clone carrying this T cell receptor (beta chain) was observed a single time. Sequenced by immunoSEQ multiplex PCR; TCRdb stores in-frame clones only, minus some. Counted here are more than 300,000 clones, 70% to 90% occurring once; the ten biggest clones make up less than 1.5%. Per germline, CDR1 MNHEY and CDR2 SVGAGI. The CDR3 sequence is 14 residues long. With V trimmed by 6 bases and J by 5 bases, 3 bases remained unmatched. These data are taken from a study of blood T cell repertoires in COVID-19. Study-level information: T cells, B-cell-depleted T cells, or PBMCs supplied cDNA or gDNA.

Participants were aged roughly 18 to 90 years, lived in over 20 US areas, and enrolled virtually. The sample consisted of PBMCs or T cells enriched from blood (not recorded which). J is TRBJ2-2 and V is TRBV6-5, with 10 nucleotides matching TRBD1. This receptor was identified in a young woman who had recovered from COVID-19. CDR3 sequence: CASRGQGRTGELFF. CDR3 bases: TGTGCCAGCAGGGGACAGGGGCGGACCGGGGAGCTGTTTTTT.